This T cell receptor (beta chain) was recovered during a study of T cell responses to AZD1222 COVID-19 vaccine. Overall study context: Second-dose timings of about 4 or about 12 weeks were pooled. Study observations and caveats: Donors were largely white British and mainly female; clonal diversity was possibly underestimated.

Germline assignment: CDR1 SGHTA and CDR2 FQGTGA. V lost 1 base, J lost 2 bases, and 11 bases lay in between. CDR3 length equals 16 residues. Of note for this clone: Its cognate antigen is unknown.

Data came from immunoSEQ multiplex PCR; TCRdb stores just in-frame clones and leaves some out. The sample consists of about 86,000 clones, nearly 90% of them appearing once. This clonotype originated in an adult in good health. This chain connects TRBV7-3 to TRBJ2-2, with TRBD2 as a possible D gene (6 bases). Sequences were derived from peripheral blood, sampled on day 0 of AZD1222 vaccination. CDR3 residues: CASSLNPGANTGELFF. The CDR3 DNA follows: TGTGCCAGCAGCTTAAATCCGGGAGCAAACACCGGGGAGCTGTTTTTT.